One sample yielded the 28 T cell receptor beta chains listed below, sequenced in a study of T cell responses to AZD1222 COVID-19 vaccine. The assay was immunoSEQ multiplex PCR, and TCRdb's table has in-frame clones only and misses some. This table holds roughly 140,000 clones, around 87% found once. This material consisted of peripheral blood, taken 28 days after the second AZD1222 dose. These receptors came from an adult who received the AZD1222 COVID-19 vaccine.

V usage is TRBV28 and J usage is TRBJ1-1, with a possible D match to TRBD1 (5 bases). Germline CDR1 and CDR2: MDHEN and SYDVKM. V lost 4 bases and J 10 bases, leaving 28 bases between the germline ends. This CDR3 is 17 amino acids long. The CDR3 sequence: CASSSKRTPTRPRGAFF. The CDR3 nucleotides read TGTGCCAGCAGTTCGAAACGGACACCCACCAGGCCCAGAGGAGCTTTCTTT.

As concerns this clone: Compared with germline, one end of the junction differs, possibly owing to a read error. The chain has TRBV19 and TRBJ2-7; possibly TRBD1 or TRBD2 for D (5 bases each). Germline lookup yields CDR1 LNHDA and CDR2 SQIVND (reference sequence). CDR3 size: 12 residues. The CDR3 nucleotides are TGTGCGAGTATGGGGGTCGCCTACGAGCAGTACTTC. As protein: CASMGVAYEQYF.

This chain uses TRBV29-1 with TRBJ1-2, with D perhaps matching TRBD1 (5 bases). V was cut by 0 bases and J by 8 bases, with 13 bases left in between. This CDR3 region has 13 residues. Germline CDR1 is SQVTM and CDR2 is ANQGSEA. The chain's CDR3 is CSVEDLGRGGYTF. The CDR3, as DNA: TGCAGCGTTGAAGATCTTGGGAGGGGAGGCTACACCTTC.

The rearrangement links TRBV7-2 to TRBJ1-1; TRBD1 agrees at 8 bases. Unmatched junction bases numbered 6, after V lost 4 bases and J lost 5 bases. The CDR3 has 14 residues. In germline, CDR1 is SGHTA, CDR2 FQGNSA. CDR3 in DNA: TGTGCCAGCAGCTCGCAGGGGGCTCAGACTGAAGCTTTCTTT. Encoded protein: CASSSQGAQTEAFF.

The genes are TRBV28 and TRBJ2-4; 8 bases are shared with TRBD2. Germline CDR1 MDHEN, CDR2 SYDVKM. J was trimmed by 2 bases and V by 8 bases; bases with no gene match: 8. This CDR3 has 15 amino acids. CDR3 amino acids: CASRGGAETKNIQYF. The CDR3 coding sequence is TGTGCCAGCCGGGGGGGGGCTGAGACCAAAAACATTCAGTACTTC.

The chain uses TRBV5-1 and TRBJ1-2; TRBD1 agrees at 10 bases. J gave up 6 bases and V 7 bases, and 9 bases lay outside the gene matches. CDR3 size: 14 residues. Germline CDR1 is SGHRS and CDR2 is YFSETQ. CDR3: CASGSSDRGNGYTF. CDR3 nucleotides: TGCGCCAGCGGCAGCTCGGACAGGGGGAATGGCTACACCTTC.

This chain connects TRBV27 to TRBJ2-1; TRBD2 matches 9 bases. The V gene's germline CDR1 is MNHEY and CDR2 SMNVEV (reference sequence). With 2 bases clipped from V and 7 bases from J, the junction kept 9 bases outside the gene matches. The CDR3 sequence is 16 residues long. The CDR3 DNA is TGTGCCAGCAGTTTAGCGGGAGGGGCCTACGGGAATGAGCAGTTCTTC. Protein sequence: CASSLAGGAYGNEQFF.

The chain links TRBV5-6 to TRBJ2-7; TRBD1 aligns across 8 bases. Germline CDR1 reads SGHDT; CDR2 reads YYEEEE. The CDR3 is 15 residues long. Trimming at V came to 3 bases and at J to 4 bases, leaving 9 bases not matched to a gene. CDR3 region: CASSSSPGGRYEQYF. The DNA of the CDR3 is TGTGCCAGCAGCTCGTCCCCAGGGGGCCGGTACGAGCAGTACTTC.

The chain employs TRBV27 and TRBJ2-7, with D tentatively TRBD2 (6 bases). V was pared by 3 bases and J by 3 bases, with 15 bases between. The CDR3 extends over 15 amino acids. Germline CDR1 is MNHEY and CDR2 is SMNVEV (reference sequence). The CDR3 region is CASSFATRRGYEQYF. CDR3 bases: TGTGCCAGCAGTTTTGCGACTAGAAGGGGCTACGAGCAGTACTTC.

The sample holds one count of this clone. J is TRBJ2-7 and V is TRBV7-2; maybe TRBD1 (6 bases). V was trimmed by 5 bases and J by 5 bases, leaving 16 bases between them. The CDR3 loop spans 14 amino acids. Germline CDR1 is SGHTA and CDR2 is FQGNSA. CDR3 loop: CASSTRGYGDEQYF. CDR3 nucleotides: TGTGCCAGCAGCACAAGGGGGTACGGCGACGAGCAGTACTTC.

CDR3 coding DNA: TGTGCCAGCAGTCTCGGGGAGAGGGAGCAGTACTTC. Protein product: CASSLGEREQYF. The rearrangement links TRBV28 to TRBJ2-7; TRBD2 is a possible D gene (5 bases). Germline CDR1 is MDHEN and CDR2 is SYDVKM. The CDR3 sequence is 12 residues long. Trimming took 5 bases from V and 7 from J, leaving 12 bases between them.

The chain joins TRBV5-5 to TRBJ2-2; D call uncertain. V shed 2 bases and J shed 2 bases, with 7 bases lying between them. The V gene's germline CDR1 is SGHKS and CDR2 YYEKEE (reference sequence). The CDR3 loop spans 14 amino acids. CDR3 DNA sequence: TGTGCCAGCAGCTTTGGCATAAACACCGGGGAGCTGTTTTTT. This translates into CASSFGINTGELFF.

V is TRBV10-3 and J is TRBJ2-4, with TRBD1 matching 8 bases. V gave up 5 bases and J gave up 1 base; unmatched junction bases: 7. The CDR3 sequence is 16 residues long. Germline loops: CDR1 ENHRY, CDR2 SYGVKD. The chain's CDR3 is CAISSDRGWAKNIQYF. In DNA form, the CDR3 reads TGTGCCATCAGTTCCGACAGGGGATGGGCCAAAAACATTCAGTACTTC.

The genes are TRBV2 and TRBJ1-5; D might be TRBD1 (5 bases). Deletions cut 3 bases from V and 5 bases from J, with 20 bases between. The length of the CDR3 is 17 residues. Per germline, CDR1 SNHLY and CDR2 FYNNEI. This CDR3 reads CASSDLRGPGGDQPQHF. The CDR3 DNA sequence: TGTGCCAGCAGTGATCTTCGGGGACCCGGAGGGGATCAGCCCCAGCATTTT. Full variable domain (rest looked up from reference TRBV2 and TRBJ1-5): EPEVTQTPSHQVTQMGQEVILRCVPISNHLYFYWYRQILGQKVEFLVSFYNNEISEKSEIFDDQFSVERPDGSNFTLKIRSTKLEDSAMYFCASSDLRGPGGDQPQHFGDGTRLSIL.

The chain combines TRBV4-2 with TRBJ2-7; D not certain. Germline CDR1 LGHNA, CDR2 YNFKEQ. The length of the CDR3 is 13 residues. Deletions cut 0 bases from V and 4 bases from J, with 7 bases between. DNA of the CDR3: TGTGCCAGCAGCCAAGATGTCGGGTACGAGCAGTACTTC. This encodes CASSQDVGYEQYF.

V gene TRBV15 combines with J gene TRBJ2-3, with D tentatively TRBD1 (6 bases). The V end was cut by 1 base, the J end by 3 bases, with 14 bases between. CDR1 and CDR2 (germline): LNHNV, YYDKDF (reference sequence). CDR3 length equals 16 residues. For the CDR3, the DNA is TGTGCCACCAGCAGAGGTGCCAGGGGCCTTACAGATACGCAGTATTTT. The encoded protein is CATSRGARGLTDTQYF.

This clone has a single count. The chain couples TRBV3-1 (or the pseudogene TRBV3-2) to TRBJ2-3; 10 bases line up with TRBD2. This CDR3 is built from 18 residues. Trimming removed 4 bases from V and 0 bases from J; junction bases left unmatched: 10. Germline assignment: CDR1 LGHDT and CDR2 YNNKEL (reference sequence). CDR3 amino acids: CASSPRLAGALSTDTQYF. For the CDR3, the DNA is TGTGCCAGCAGCCCCAGGCTAGCGGGAGCATTAAGCACAGATACGCAGTATTTT.

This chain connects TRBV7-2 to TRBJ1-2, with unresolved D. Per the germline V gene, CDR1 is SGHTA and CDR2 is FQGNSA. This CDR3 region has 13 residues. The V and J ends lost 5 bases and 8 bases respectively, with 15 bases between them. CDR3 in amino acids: CASSARTGWGYTF. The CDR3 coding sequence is TGTGCCAGCAGCGCCAGGACCGGTTGGGGCTACACCTTC.

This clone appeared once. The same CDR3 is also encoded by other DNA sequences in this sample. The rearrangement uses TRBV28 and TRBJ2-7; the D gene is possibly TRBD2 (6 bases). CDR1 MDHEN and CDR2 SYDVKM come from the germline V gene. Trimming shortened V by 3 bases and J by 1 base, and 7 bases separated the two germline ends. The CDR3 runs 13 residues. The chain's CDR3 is CASSFGGSYEQYF. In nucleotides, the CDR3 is TGTGCCAGCAGTTTCGGAGGGTCCTACGAGCAGTACTTC.

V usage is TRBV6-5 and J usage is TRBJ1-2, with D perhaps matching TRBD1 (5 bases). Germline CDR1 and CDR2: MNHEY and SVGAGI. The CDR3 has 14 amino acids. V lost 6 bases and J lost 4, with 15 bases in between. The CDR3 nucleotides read TGTGCCAGCAGCCCCATACCAGGGTCCTATGGCTACACCTTC. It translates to CASSPIPGSYGYTF.

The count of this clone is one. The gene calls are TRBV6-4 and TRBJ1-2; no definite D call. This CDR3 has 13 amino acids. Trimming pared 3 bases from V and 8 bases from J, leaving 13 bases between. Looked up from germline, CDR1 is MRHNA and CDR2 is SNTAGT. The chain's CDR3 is CASSETGQNGYTF. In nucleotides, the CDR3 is TGTGCCAGCAGTGAAACCGGCCAGAACGGCTACACCTTC.

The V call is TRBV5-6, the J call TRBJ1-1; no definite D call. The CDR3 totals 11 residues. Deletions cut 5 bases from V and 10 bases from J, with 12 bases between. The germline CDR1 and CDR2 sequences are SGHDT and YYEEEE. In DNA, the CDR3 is TGTGCCAGCAGGAAGGAGGGAGCAGCTTTCTTT. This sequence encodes CASRKEGAAFF.

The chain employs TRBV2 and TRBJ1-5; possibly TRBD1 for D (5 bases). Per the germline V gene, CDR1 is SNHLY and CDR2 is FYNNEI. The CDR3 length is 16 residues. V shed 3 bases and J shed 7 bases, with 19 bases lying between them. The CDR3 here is CASSDRGSESRQPQHF. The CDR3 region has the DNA TGTGCCAGCAGTGATCGGGGGTCTGAATCCAGGCAGCCCCAGCATTTT.

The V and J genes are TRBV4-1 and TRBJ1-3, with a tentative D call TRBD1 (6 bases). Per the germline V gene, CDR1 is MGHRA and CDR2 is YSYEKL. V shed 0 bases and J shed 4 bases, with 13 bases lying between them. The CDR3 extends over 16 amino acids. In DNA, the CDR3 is TGCGCCAGCAGCCAAGACGACAGGACTTTAGGAAACACCATATATTTT. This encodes CASSQDDRTLGNTIYF.

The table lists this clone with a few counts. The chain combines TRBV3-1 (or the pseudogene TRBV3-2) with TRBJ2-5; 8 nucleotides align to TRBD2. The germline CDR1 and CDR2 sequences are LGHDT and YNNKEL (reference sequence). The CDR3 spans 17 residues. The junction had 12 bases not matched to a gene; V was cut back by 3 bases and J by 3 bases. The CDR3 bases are TGTGCCAGCAGCCAGGTCACTTGGGGACTAGGGGAAGAGACCCAGTACTTC. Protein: CASSQVTWGLGEETQYF.

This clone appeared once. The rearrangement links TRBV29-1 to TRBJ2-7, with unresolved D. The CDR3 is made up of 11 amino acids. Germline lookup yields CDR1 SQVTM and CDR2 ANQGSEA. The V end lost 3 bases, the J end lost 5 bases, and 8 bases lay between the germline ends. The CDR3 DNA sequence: TGCAGCGTTGAGTACTCAGACGAGCAGTACTTC. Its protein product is CSVEYSDEQYF.

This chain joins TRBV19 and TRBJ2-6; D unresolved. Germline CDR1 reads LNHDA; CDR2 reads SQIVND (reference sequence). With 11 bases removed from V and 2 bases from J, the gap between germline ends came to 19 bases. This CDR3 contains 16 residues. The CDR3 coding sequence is TGTGCCGCCCCCCTAGAAGCCGCGCCTGGGGCCAACGTCCTGACTTTC. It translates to CAAPLEAAPGANVLTF.

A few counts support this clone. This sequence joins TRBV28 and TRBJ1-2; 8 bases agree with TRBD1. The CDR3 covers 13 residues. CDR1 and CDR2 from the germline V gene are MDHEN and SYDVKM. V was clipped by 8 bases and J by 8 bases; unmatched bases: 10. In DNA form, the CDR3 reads TGTGCCAGCGTAGGACAGGGTCTGCGAGGCTACACCTTC. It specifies CASVGQGLRGYTF.